A single sample gave rise to the 2 T cell receptor beta chains below, sequenced in a study of regulatory T cells in long-lasting Graves disease. CDR3 regions were amplified by Arm-PCR using iRepertoire HTBI primers to build TCR beta libraries. TCRdb passed the multiplex PCR reads through MiXCR, listing each CDR3 protein once. Among about 220,000 distinct CDR3 sequences listed, less than 20% were seen once. Regarding time point: newly diagnosed GD, antithyroid drugs for less than 3 months. With RNA extracted from PBMCs as input, the TCR library was made. These sequences were also reported in another study, on T cells in Graves' hyperthyroidism and ophthalmopathy.

The source was peripheral blood mononuclear cells (PBMCs), collected at new diagnosis, from a patient treated with antithyroid drugs. The receptors stem from a woman in her 30s with Graves disease.

This clonotype was counted only a few times. A much larger clone differs by one base, so this may be a read error. The conserved final phenylalanine or tryptophan is absent from the CDR3, which likely points to a read error. CDR3: CASSLVWGFLTTAEAFL. Here the CDR3 DNA reads TGTGCCAGCAGCTTAGTTTGGGGATTCCTAACCACCGCTGAAGCTTTCCTT. The V and J genes are TRBV11-1 and TRBJ1-1; the D is unclear. V was shortened by 1 base and J by 6 bases, with 21 bases between the two germline ends. Germline V gene data show CDR1 as SGHAT and CDR2 as FQDESV (reference sequence). This CDR3 is 17 amino acids long.

Ten or more counts support this clonotype. The chain joins TRBV28 to TRBJ2-7, with D possibly being TRBD1 or TRBD2 (5 bases each). V was clipped by 5 bases and J by 6 bases, with 32 bases between them. This CDR3 has 19 amino acids. CDR1 MDHEN and CDR2 SYDVKM come from the germline V gene. The CDR3 DNA reads TGTGCCAGCAGTCAACGCCGGGACCGGATGGGTTTGATGAGGGGCGAGCAGTACTTC. Its protein is CASSQRRDRMGLMRGEQYF. Based on the CDR3 plus reference TRBV28 and TRBJ2-7, the full variable domain is DVKVTQSSRYLVKRTGEKVFLECVQDMDHENMFWYRQDPGLGLRLIYFSYDVKMKEKGDIPEGYSVSREKKERFSLILESASTNQTSMYLCASSQRRDRMGLMRGEQYFGPGTRLTVT.